These T cell receptor beta chains were read from a single sample in a study of T cell responses to AZD1222 COVID-19 vaccine. This table comes from immunoSEQ multiplex PCR, and its TCRdb copy is limited to in-frame clones, with some not included. The sample holds around 120,000 clones, approximately 85% seen once. The starting material was peripheral blood, obtained on day 0 of AZD1222 vaccination. The receptors originated from an adult in good health. CDR3s include the opening cysteine and the closing phenylalanine or tryptophan. D genes are given only for firm matches.

V gene	J gene	CDR3 length	D gene	CDR3 DNA	CDR3 protein
TRBV6-5	TRBJ2-7	14	TRBD2	TGTGCCAGCAGTCGGACTAGCACCTCCTACGAGCAGTACTTC	CASSRTSTSYEQYF
TRBV9	TRBJ2-1	16	NA	TGTGCCAGCAGCGCCTCCAGCGGACCTACCTACAATGAGCAGTTCTTC	CASSASSGPTYNEQFF
TRBV7-8	TRBJ2-7	15	TRBD2	TGTGCCAGCAGCTTAAGACTAGCGGGGGATTACGAGCAGTACTTC	CASSLRLAGDYEQYF
TRBV19	TRBJ2-7	15	TRBD2	TGTGCCAGTAGTATGGGACTAGCGGGGGTCTACGAGCAGTACTTC	CASSMGLAGVYEQYF
TRBV18	TRBJ2-3	14	NA	TGTGCCAGCTCACTCCAGACGGGAACGAATACGCAGTATTTT	CASSLQTGTNTQYF
TRBV11-3	TRBJ2-2	18	TRBD2	TGTGCCAGCAGCCCTGGACTAGCGGGAGGGCCGGGCACCGGGGAGCTGTTTTTT	CASSPGLAGGPGTGELFF
TRBV12-3/TRBV12-4	TRBJ2-3	12	NA	TGTGCCAGCAGGCCCCTAGCAGATACGCAGTATTTT	CASRPLADTQYF
TRBV2	TRBJ1-4	13	TRBD1	TGTGCCAGCTCGGACAGGCAACATGAAAAACTGTTTTTT	CASSDRQHEKLFF
TRBV10-2	TRBJ1-5	14	NA	TGCGCCACTCGCTTAGGACAAGGGAATCAGCCCCAGCATTTT	CATRLGQGNQPQHF
TRBV14	TRBJ2-7	12	NA	TGTGCCAGCTCGACAGTAGCCTACGAGCAGTACTTC	CASSTVAYEQYF
TRBV5-1	TRBJ1-2	12	NA	TGCGCCAGCAGCCAAAACGGGGAGGGCTACACCTTC	CASSQNGEGYTF
TRBV27	TRBJ2-3	15	TRBD2	TGTGCCAGCGGTGGACTAGCGGGGAGCACAGATACGCAGTATTTT	CASGGLAGSTDTQYF
TRBV10-3	TRBJ2-5	14	NA	TGTGCCATCAGTGCAGAGGCGGGCCAAGAGACCCAGTACTTC	CAISAEAGQETQYF
TRBV10-3	TRBJ2-2	13	NA	TGTGCCATCGGGAACCCCTCACCCGGGGAGCTGTTTTTT	CAIGNPSPGELFF
TRBV9	TRBJ1-1	13	NA	TGTGCCAGCAGCGTTCAGGGGAACACTGAAGCTTTCTTT	CASSVQGNTEAFF
TRBV27	TRBJ2-5	15	NA	TGTGCCAGCAGTTTATCGAGACAAGGGGGGGAGACCCAGTACTTC	CASSLSRQGGETQYF
TRBV7-2	TRBJ1-4	16	NA	TGTGCCAGCAGTTTACGACAGGAAAAGGGGAATGAAAAACTGTTTTTT	CASSLRQEKGNEKLFF